Below are 24 T cell receptor beta chains sequenced from a single sample in a study of OX40 agonist ivuxolimab in advanced cancers. Here immunoSEQ multiplex PCR was the method, and the copy in TCRdb shows in-frame clones only, minus some. The sample yields approximately 60,000 clones, around four fifths seen once. Source: CD4+ or CD8+ T cells sorted from blood, taken in a trial of the OX40 agonist ivuxolimab. The source of these receptors is an adult with an advanced solid tumor such as melanoma, head and neck, liver or kidney cancer.

This chain links TRBV28 with TRBJ1-2, with 7 bases aligning to TRBD1. V shed 2 bases, J shed 2 bases, and the junction held 2 bases outside the gene matches. CDR1 MDHEN and CDR2 SYDVKM come from the germline V gene. This CDR3 has 14 residues. The CDR3, as DNA: TGTGCCAGCAGTTTAACGACAGGGAACTATGGCTACACCTTC. This sequence encodes CASSLTTGNYGYTF.

This rearrangement joins TRBV7-8 to TRBJ2-5, with 8 bases that match TRBD2. V shed 1 base and J 1 base; nucleotides not matched to a gene: 2. Germline CDR1 reads SGHVS; CDR2 reads FQNEAQ. The CDR3 totals 15 residues. The CDR3 DNA follows: TGTGCCAGCAGCTTAGTAGCGGGGATCCAAGAGACCCAGTACTTC. Translated, it gives CASSLVAGIQETQYF.

In its sample, this clone was seen a few times. The chain links TRBV7-3 to TRBJ2-1, with TRBD2 matching 8 bases. V lost 2 bases and J lost 8; bases outside the gene matches: 8. The V gene's germline CDR1 is SGHTA and CDR2 FQGTGA. This CDR3 is built from 15 residues. The CDR3 reads CASSLLTGGPYEQFF. For the CDR3, the DNA is TGTGCCAGCAGCTTACTTACGGGAGGGCCCTATGAGCAGTTCTTC.

The chain combines TRBV6-1 with TRBJ2-7; D perhaps matches TRBD2 (6 bases). The length of the CDR3 is 14 residues. V lost 8 bases and J 0 bases, leaving 14 bases between the germline ends. Germline V CDR1 and CDR2: MNHNS, SASEGT. The CDR3 loop reads CASLARTTSYEQYF. The CDR3 DNA sequence: TGTGCCAGCCTGGCCAGGACTACCTCCTACGAGCAGTACTTC.

This clone was counted a single time. The chain carries TRBV7-2 and TRBJ2-7, with D perhaps TRBD1 or TRBD2 (6 bases each). Germline values: CDR1 SGHTA, CDR2 FQGNSA. The CDR3 contains 14 residues. V shed 2 bases and J shed 4 bases, with 12 bases lying between them. The CDR3 region is CASSLYRGAYEQYF. Here the CDR3 DNA reads TGTGCCAGCAGCTTATATAGGGGGGCGTACGAGCAGTACTTC.

The chain carries TRBV18 and TRBJ1-2, with D tentatively TRBD1 (6 bases). Trimming removed 5 bases from V and 4 bases from J, with 26 bases in between. Germline loops: CDR1 KGHSH, CDR2 LQKENI. This CDR3 spans 18 amino acids. The CDR3 protein is CASSRYDTGLRGSYGYTF. For the CDR3, the DNA is TGTGCCAGCTCAAGATACGACACAGGGTTAAGGGGTTCCTATGGCTACACCTTC. Variable domain in full (rest from reference TRBV18 and TRBJ1-2): NAGVMQNPRHLVRRRGQEARLRCSPMKGHSHVYWYRQLPEEGLKFMVYLQKENIIDESGMPKERFSAEFPKEGPSILRIQQVVRGDSAAYFCASSRYDTGLRGSYGYTFGSGTRLTVV.

The V and J genes are TRBV27 and TRBJ1-5, with TRBD1 matching 10 bases. V shed 5 bases, J shed 7 bases, and the junction held 11 bases outside the gene matches. CDR3 size: 16 residues. From germline, CDR1 is MNHEY and CDR2 SMNVEV (reference sequence). The CDR3 spells CASSPGTGVFWQPQHF. CDR3 sequence (DNA): TGTGCCAGCAGTCCGGGGACAGGGGTGTTTTGGCAGCCCCAGCATTTT.

This chain links TRBV2 with TRBJ2-7, with TRBD2 matching 8 bases. This CDR3 has 16 amino acids. In germline, CDR1 is SNHLY, CDR2 FYNNEI. Trimming took 2 bases from V and 0 from J; bases not matched to a gene: 6. In DNA, the CDR3 is TGTGCCAGCAGTGAACAGGGCGGGGGGAACTCCTACGAGCAGTACTTC. It yields the protein CASSEQGGGNSYEQYF. Full variable domain (outside the CDR3, taken from reference TRBV2 and TRBJ2-7): EPEVTQTPSHQVTQMGQEVILRCVPISNHLYFYWYRQILGQKVEFLVSFYNNEISEKSEIFDDQFSVERPDGSNFTLKIRSTKLEDSAMYFCASSEQGGGNSYEQYFGPGTRLTVT.

The rearrangement links TRBV7-9 to TRBJ2-5; D possibly uses TRBD1 or TRBD2 (5 bases each). The germline gives CDR1 SEHNR, CDR2 FQNEAQ (reference sequence). The CDR3 runs to 16 residues. The germline V and J ends were trimmed by 3 bases and 5 bases, with 19 bases remaining between them. This chain's CDR3 is CASSLEARMAGETQYF. The DNA for the CDR3 is TGTGCCAGCAGCTTGGAGGCCAGAATGGCAGGGGAGACCCAGTACTTC.

The chain carries TRBV6-5 and TRBJ2-2; D call uncertain. The CDR3 is 12 amino acids. CDR1 MNHEY and CDR2 SVGAGI come from the germline V gene. V lost 6 bases and J lost 8, with 10 bases in between. The CDR3 region is CASSPLWGELFF. In DNA, the CDR3 is TGTGCCAGCAGCCCCTTGTGGGGGGAGCTGTTTTTT.

The chain carries TRBV7-8 and TRBJ1-1; D gene ambiguous. Germline V lookup: CDR1 SGHVS, CDR2 FQNEAQ. The V end was cut by 1 base, the J end by 4 bases, with 10 bases between. The CDR3 spans 14 residues. CDR3 sequence: CASSLGEGSTEAFF. CDR3 in DNA: TGTGCCAGCAGCTTAGGAGAGGGAAGCACTGAAGCTTTCTTT.

The chain is built from TRBV6-1 and TRBJ2-5, with 12 bases aligning to TRBD1. Per the germline V gene, CDR1 is MNHNS and CDR2 is SASEGT. V lost 4 bases to trimming and J lost 4 bases; unmatched junction nucleotides: 7. The CDR3 is 16 amino acids. The CDR3 DNA reads TGTGCCAGCAGTGGTCCCCCGGGACAGGGGGCAGAGACCCAGTACTTC. Protein product: CASSGPPGQGAETQYF.

Only a few counts were recorded for this clone. V is TRBV9 and J is TRBJ1-4, with TRBD1 as a possible D gene (6 bases). Germline assignment: CDR1 SGDLS and CDR2 YYNGEE. The CDR3 has 14 amino acids. V lost 3 bases and J 8 bases, leaving 14 bases between the germline ends. This CDR3 is CASSGVGRGEKLFF. DNA for the CDR3: TGTGCCAGCAGCGGAGTGGGCAGGGGAGAAAAACTGTTTTTT.

This sequence joins TRBV5-1 and TRBJ2-1; the D is unclear. Deletions cut 0 bases from V and 10 bases from J, with 17 bases between. CDR3 size: 15 residues. Germline-derived CDR1 and CDR2 are SGHRS and YFSETQ. CDR3 residues: CASSLEILQGREQFF. The CDR3 DNA reads as TGCGCCAGCAGCTTGGAGATACTACAAGGAAGGGAGCAGTTCTTC.

The chain is built from TRBV5-1 and TRBJ1-4; 7 nucleotides match TRBD1. The CDR3 length is 16 residues. V was pared by 0 bases and J by 5 bases, with 7 bases of the junction left unmatched. CDR1 is SGHRS, CDR2 YFSETQ, per germline. CDR3 nucleotides: TGCGCCAGCAGCTTGGACCCACAGGGGAGGAATGAAAAACTGTTTTTT. This gives the protein CASSLDPQGRNEKLFF. Combining the CDR3 with reference TRBV5-1 and TRBJ1-4 gives the whole variable domain KAGVTQTPRYLIKTRGQQVTLSCSPISGHRSVSWYQQTPGQGLQFLFEYFSETQRNKGNFPGRFSGRQFSNSRSEMNVSTLELGDSALYLCASSLDPQGRNEKLFFGSGTQLSVL.

The chain joins TRBV30 to TRBJ1-1, with 8 bases aligning to TRBD1. Losses at the gene ends were 3 bases for V and 8 bases for J; bases not matched to a gene: 2. The CDR3 runs to 11 residues. The germline V gene has CDR1 GTSNPN and CDR2 SVGIG (reference sequence). In nucleotides, the CDR3 is TGTGCCTGGAGACAGGGGGTCGAAGCTTTCTTT. Translation: CAWRQGVEAFF.

The chain carries TRBV5-5 and TRBJ2-5; D may be TRBD2 (6 bases). The CDR3 consists of 14 residues. Per germline, CDR1 SGHKS and CDR2 YYEKEE (reference sequence). V shed 2 bases and J shed 4 bases, with 12 bases lying between them. The CDR3 region is CASSFGSQGETQYF. The DNA for the CDR3 is TGTGCCAGCAGCTTCGGGAGTCAAGGAGAGACCCAGTACTTC.

V usage is TRBV19 and J usage is TRBJ2-1; 7 positions match TRBD2. V was pared by 3 bases and J by 1 base, with 12 bases of the junction left unmatched. In germline, CDR1 is LNHDA, CDR2 SQIVND (reference sequence). The CDR3 runs 18 residues. CDR3 coding DNA: TGTGCCAGTAGTATTATTCCATTTAGCGGGTGGTCCTACAATGAGCAGTTCTTC. This translates into CASSIIPFSGWSYNEQFF.

This clone was seen only a few times. This chain links TRBV7-6 with TRBJ2-5, with 11 bases aligning to TRBD2. Germline V gene data show CDR1 as SGHVS and CDR2 as FNYEAQ. CDR3 length: 16 residues. The V gene end was trimmed by 2 bases and the J gene end by 2 bases; junction bases not matched to a gene: 4. The CDR3 reads CASSLTSGGIQETQYF. The CDR3 DNA reads as TGTGCCAGCAGCTTAACTAGCGGGGGTATTCAAGAGACCCAGTACTTC.

The V and J genes are TRBV27 and TRBJ1-2; D gene ambiguous. The germline V gene has CDR1 MNHEY and CDR2 SMNVEV (reference sequence). The CDR3 consists of 13 residues. V lost 2 bases and J lost 4, with 8 bases in between. The CDR3 region is CASSLGRAYGYTF. The CDR3 region has the DNA TGTGCCAGCAGTTTAGGCAGAGCCTATGGCTACACCTTC.

The rearrangement uses TRBV5-1 and TRBJ2-2; D might be TRBD1 (6 bases). CDR3 length equals 15 residues. The germline V and J ends were trimmed by 9 bases and 2 bases, with 17 bases remaining between them. CDR1 is SGHRS, CDR2 YFSETQ, per germline. The CDR3 reads CATRLGASNTGELFF. CDR3 sequence (DNA): TGCGCCACTAGACTGGGGGCTTCAAACACCGGGGAGCTGTTTTTT.

The chain joins TRBV6-6 to TRBJ2-2; D is unresolved. Trimming shortened V by 6 bases and J by 3 bases, and 11 bases separated the two germline ends. Germline values: CDR1 MNHNY, CDR2 SVGAGI (reference sequence). The CDR3 is 14 residues long. As DNA, the CDR3 is TGTGCCAGCAGCCCGTCAACAGACACCGGGGAGCTGTTTTTT. It encodes CASSPSTDTGELFF.

The sample holds a few counts of this clone. The chain carries TRBV10-3 and TRBJ2-7; D unclear. The V gene lost 7 bases and the J gene lost 3 bases, with 7 bases spanning the gap. Germline V lookup: CDR1 ENHRY, CDR2 SYGVKD. The CDR3 has 11 residues. This CDR3 is CAIMKGYEQYF. For the CDR3, the DNA is TGTGCCATCATGAAGGGCTACGAGCAGTACTTC.

The rearrangement joins TRBV30 to TRBJ1-4; 8 bases map to TRBD1. Losses at the gene ends were 4 bases for V and 7 bases for J; bases not matched to a gene: 5. This CDR3 is 13 amino acids long. The germline gives CDR1 GTSNPN, CDR2 SVGIG (reference sequence). CDR3 nucleotides: TGTGCCTGGACTACAGGGGGAGGTGAAAAACTGTTTTTT. Translated: CAWTTGGGEKLFF.